A single sample is the source of the 32 T cell receptor beta chains below, sequenced in a study of T cells after yellow fever vaccination. In TCRdb, the 5' RACE reads were re-called with MiXCR into one record per CDR3 protein. The sample lists about 500,000 distinct CDR3 sequences, roughly 17% occurring once. The starting material was PBMCs, obtained more than 4 days after the first yellow fever vaccination. The receptors come from a young man who received the YFV17D yellow fever vaccine.

The chain combines TRBV27 with TRBJ2-6; D is uncertain. CDR1 is MNHEY, CDR2 SMNVEV, per germline (reference sequence). The CDR3 loop spans 15 amino acids. V lost 7 bases to trimming and J lost 4 bases, with 14 bases between them. The CDR3 bases are TGTGCCAGCACCCTTCGGGCTTCGGGGGCCAACGTCCTGACTTTC. Translating gives CASTLRASGANVLTF. Supplemented by reference TRBV27 and TRBJ2-6, the full variable domain reads EAQVTQNPRYLITVTGKKLTVTCSQNMNHEYMSWYRQDPGLGLRQIYYSMNVEVTDKGDVPEGYKVSRKEKRNFPLILESPSPNQTSLYFCASTLRASGANVLTFGAGSRLTVL.

V is TRBV4-1 and J is TRBJ1-1, with D tentatively TRBD1 (5 bases). Germline V gene data show CDR1 as MGHRA and CDR2 as YSYEKL. This CDR3 has 15 residues. Trimming pared 0 bases from V and 7 bases from J, leaving 15 bases between. DNA for the CDR3: TGCGCCAGCAGCCAAGAAGTCCAAGGGGATATTGAAGCTTTCTTT. It codes for CASSQEVQGDIEAFF.

This chain joins TRBV12-3 or TRBV12-4 and TRBJ2-1; D ambiguous. V dropped 1 base and J dropped 4 bases, with 11 bases sitting between them. The CDR3 loop spans 15 amino acids. In DNA, the CDR3 is TGTGCCAGCAGTTTAGTGTACCACGGTTACAATGAGCAGTTCTTC. It is translated as CASSLVYHGYNEQFF.

V gene TRBV7-9 combines with J gene TRBJ2-3; TRBD1 matches 7 bases. V shed 1 base, J shed 1 base, and the junction held 8 bases outside the gene matches. Germline assignment: CDR1 SEHNR and CDR2 FQNEAQ (reference sequence). CDR3 length: 17 amino acids. CDR3 nucleotide sequence: TGTGCCAGCAGCTTAGGAGAAGGGGGCTTAGGCACAGATACGCAGTATTTT. Its translation is CASSLGEGGLGTDTQYF.

This rearrangement joins TRBV24-1 to TRBJ2-2; TRBD1 agrees at 8 bases. Unmatched junction bases numbered 4, after V lost 6 bases and J lost 5 bases. The CDR3 extends over 14 amino acids. Germline assignment: CDR1 KGHDR and CDR2 SFDVKD. This CDR3 is CATSSRGRTGELFF. CDR3 nucleotide sequence: TGTGCCACCAGTTCCAGGGGGCGGACCGGGGAGCTGTTTTTT.

The chain recombines TRBV5-6 with TRBJ1-6, with D hard to call. Between the trimmed V and J ends, which lost 2 bases and 7 bases, there was a span of 10 bases. The length of the CDR3 is 14 residues. The V gene's germline CDR1 is SGHDT and CDR2 YYEEEE. The CDR3 is CASSFPQLNSPLHF. The CDR3 DNA reads TGTGCCAGCAGCTTCCCCCAGCTCAATTCACCCCTCCACTTT.

The V call is TRBV20-1, the J call TRBJ2-1; tentatively, D is TRBD1 or TRBD2 (5 bases each). The CDR3 is 14 amino acids. V was clipped by 5 bases and J by 4 bases, with 15 bases between them. CDR1 and CDR2 from the germline V gene are DFQATT and SNEGSKA (reference sequence). CDR3 sequence reads: CSADSGTTYNEQFF. In DNA, the CDR3 is TGCAGTGCTGACTCCGGGACCACATACAATGAGCAGTTCTTC.

This clonotype was detected only a few times. The J gene is TRBJ2-3, the V gene TRBV27; 9 bases fit TRBD2. V lost 0 bases, J lost 2 bases, and 3 bases stayed unmatched. CDR3 length equals 16 residues. Germline assignment: CDR1 MNHEY and CDR2 SMNVEV (reference sequence). The CDR3 DNA reads as TGTGCCAGCAGTTTATCGGGGACTAGCATCACAGATACGCAGTATTTT. Encoded protein: CASSLSGTSITDTQYF.

The rearrangement links TRBV4-2 to TRBJ2-4; 9 bases agree with TRBD2. Unmatched junction bases numbered 7, after V lost 0 bases and J lost 4 bases. The CDR3 has 17 amino acids. Germline V CDR1 and CDR2: LGHNA, YNFKEQ. CDR3 bases: TGTGCCAGCAGCCAAGATAATTCGGCGGGGGGGAAAAACATTCAGTACTTC. As protein: CASSQDNSAGGKNIQYF.

V is TRBV7-9 and J is TRBJ2-1; 8 bases are shared with TRBD1. Trimming at V came to 5 bases and at J to 1 base, leaving 10 bases not matched to a gene. The CDR3 has 17 amino acids. Germline CDR1 and CDR2: SEHNR and FQNEAQ (reference sequence). The CDR3, as DNA: TGTGCCAGCAGCCCCGACAGGGGCCTCCGGTCCTACAATGAGCAGTTCTTC. It translates to CASSPDRGLRSYNEQFF.

The V gene is TRBV10-3, the J gene TRBJ2-7; possibly TRBD2 for D (6 bases). This CDR3 comprises 16 residues. Trimming stripped 3 bases from V and 7 bases from J, with 22 bases between. Germline lookup yields CDR1 ENHRY and CDR2 SYGVKD. The CDR3 sequence is CAISDIQGGLRWEQYF. The CDR3 region has the DNA TGTGCCATCAGTGACATTCAAGGTGGACTACGGTGGGAGCAGTACTTC.

This chain joins TRBV7-8 and TRBJ2-3; TRBD1 matches at 8 bases. J lost 4 bases, V lost 3 bases, and 6 bases had no gene match. CDR3 length: 15 amino acids. In germline, CDR1 is SGHVS, CDR2 FQNEAQ. The CDR3: CASSFPGTGPDTQYF. The CDR3 DNA reads TGTGCCAGCAGCTTTCCCGGGACAGGCCCAGATACGCAGTATTTT.

The chain joins TRBV20-1 to TRBJ2-7; D perhaps matches TRBD1 (5 bases). V was cut by 4 bases and J by 0 bases, with 10 bases left in between. The CDR3 is 13 amino acids. Germline V gene lookup returns CDR1 DFQATT and CDR2 SNEGSKA (reference sequence). CDR3 in DNA: TGCAGTGCTACTCAGGGAAGCTCCTACGAGCAGTACTTC. It yields the protein CSATQGSSYEQYF.

The chain has TRBV27 and TRBJ1-1; D gene ambiguous. The V and J ends lost 6 bases and 5 bases respectively, with 16 bases between them. CDR1 and CDR2 from the germline V gene are MNHEY and SMNVEV (reference sequence). This CDR3 contains 14 residues. The CDR3 nucleotides read TGTGCCAGCAGACAATTGACGACGAATACTGAAGCTTTCTTT. As protein: CASRQLTTNTEAFF.

In its sample, this clonotype was seen many times. The chain joins TRBV5-1 to TRBJ2-5; D gene uncertain. Germline values: CDR1 SGHRS, CDR2 YFSETQ. This CDR3 contains 13 residues. The V end lost 7 bases, the J end lost 2 bases, and 12 bases lay between the germline ends. The chain's CDR3 is CASGPGVQETQYF. DNA of the CDR3: TGCGCCAGCGGTCCGGGTGTTCAAGAGACCCAGTACTTC.

This clonotype has more than one count but fewer than ten. CDR3 sequence reads: CASSLSYVENTEAFF. DNA of the CDR3: TGTGCCAGCAGCTTAAGCTACGTGGAGAACACTGAAGCTTTCTTT. The chain links TRBV7-9 to TRBJ1-1, with D unclear. CDR1 and CDR2 (germline): SEHNR, FQNEAQ (reference sequence). The V gene lost 2 bases and the J gene lost 1 base, with 11 bases spanning the gap. The CDR3 is 15 amino acids.

This clonotype has a handful of counts. For the CDR3, the DNA is TGTGCCAGCAGTTTCTCGGGACTGTTCTACAATGAGCAGTTCTTC. It translates to CASSFSGLFYNEQFF. V and J are TRBV27 and TRBJ2-1; possible D gene TRBD2, 6 bases. The CDR3 is made up of 15 amino acids. CDR1 is MNHEY, CDR2 SMNVEV, per germline (reference sequence). V shed 3 bases and J shed 3 bases, with 12 bases lying between them.

This clonotype appeared many times. The chain's CDR3 is CASSSWTGPTEAFF. The CDR3 region has the DNA TGTGCCAGCAGCTCCTGGACAGGGCCCACTGAAGCTTTCTTT. The chain joins TRBV7-9 to TRBJ1-1; 8 bases agree with TRBD1. CDR1 and CDR2 (germline): SEHNR, FQNEAQ (reference sequence). V was pared by 4 bases and J by 4 bases, with 5 bases of the junction left unmatched. This CDR3 comprises 14 residues.

The gene calls are TRBV19 and TRBJ1-2; D might be TRBD1 (5 bases). The V gene lost 2 bases and the J gene lost 8 bases, with 12 bases spanning the gap. Germline lookup yields CDR1 LNHDA and CDR2 SQIVND (reference sequence). There are 13 residues in the CDR3. The CDR3 sequence: CASSISTGPGYTF. As DNA, the CDR3 is TGTGCCAGTAGTATATCTACGGGACCCGGCTACACCTTC.

V and J are TRBV27 and TRBJ2-6, with 7 bases matching TRBD2. The CDR3 totals 18 residues. CDR1 and CDR2 (germline): MNHEY, SMNVEV (reference sequence). Trimming took 5 bases from V and 0 from J; bases not matched to a gene: 10. The CDR3 nucleotides are TGTGCCAGCAGTCCTGCGGGGGTAGGGTACTCTGGGGCCAACGTCCTGACTTTC. Translation gives CASSPAGVGYSGANVLTF.

V and J are TRBV7-3 and TRBJ2-2; no firm D call. Trimming took off 5 bases at V and 4 bases at J, with 8 bases between the two ends. Germline lookup yields CDR1 SGHTA and CDR2 FQGTGA. The CDR3 length is 13 residues. The CDR3 region is CASSRLSTGELFF. DNA for the CDR3: TGTGCCAGCAGCCGACTCAGCACCGGGGAGCTGTTTTTT.

This rearrangement joins TRBV6-1 to TRBJ2-2; 7 nucleotides agree with TRBD1. V shed 1 base, J shed 4 bases, and the junction held 3 bases outside the gene matches. This CDR3 spans 15 amino acids. Germline CDR1 and CDR2: MNHNS and SASEGT. The CDR3 sequence is CASSEGPGGTGELFF. The CDR3 coding sequence is TGTGCCAGCAGTGAAGGTCCAGGGGGCACCGGGGAGCTGTTTTTT.

The V gene is TRBV4-1, the J gene TRBJ2-7, with 8 bases matching TRBD2. This CDR3 has 18 residues. Germline CDR1 reads MGHRA; CDR2 reads YSYEKL. V was pared by 4 bases and J by 2 bases, with 16 bases of the junction left unmatched. The CDR3 DNA follows: TGCGCCAGCAGCCTGACCATTTTACTAGCGGATTCAACCTACGAGCAGTACTTC. Translating gives CASSLTILLADSTYEQYF.

This clonotype was seen a few times. The V and J genes are TRBV12-5 and TRBJ1-2; D ambiguous. The CDR3 is made up of 13 amino acids. V gave up 2 bases and J gave up 4 bases, with 8 bases separating them. Germline V lookup: CDR1 LGHNT, CDR2 FRNRAP. CDR3 sequence (DNA): TGTGCTAGTGGTTTGTCGCAGGTCTATGGCTACACCTTC. Its protein is CASGLSQVYGYTF.

This clonotype has more than one count but fewer than ten. The chain carries TRBV18 and TRBJ2-7; D remains unclear. The CDR3 is 14 residues long. V was shortened by 3 bases and J by 0 bases, with 9 bases between the two germline ends. Germline V gene data show CDR1 as KGHSH and CDR2 as LQKENI. The CDR3 reads CASSPGRSSYEQYV. In nucleotides, the CDR3 is TGTGCCAGCTCACCTGGACGGAGCTCCTACGAGCAGTACGTC.

The CDR3 bases are TGTGCCAGCAGCCCACCGACGGAGAGCTCTGGGGCCAACGTCCTGACTTTC. It yields the protein CASSPPTESSGANVLTF. The chain joins TRBV5-4 to TRBJ2-6; D is ambiguous. CDR3 size: 17 residues. Germline values: CDR1 SGHNT, CDR2 YYREEE (reference sequence). V lost 4 bases, J lost 0 bases, and 14 bases lay in between.

The CDR3 coding sequence is TGTGCCATCAGGAAGACAGGGACGGCTAACACCATATATTTT. Encoded protein: CAIRKTGTANTIYF. The chain links TRBV10-3 to TRBJ1-3; 7 nucleotides match TRBD1. V lost 6 bases, J lost 7 bases, and 9 bases stayed unmatched. The CDR3 is made up of 14 amino acids. From germline, CDR1 is ENHRY and CDR2 SYGVKD.

V usage is TRBV4-3 and J usage is TRBJ2-2; unclear D gene. Per germline, CDR1 LGHNA and CDR2 YSLEER. CDR3 size: 15 residues. V shed 2 bases and J shed 10 bases, with 17 bases lying between them. In nucleotides, the CDR3 is TGCGCCAGCAGCCAACCCGGCAGGTTCCGGACGGAGCTGTTTTTT. Amino acid sequence: CASSQPGRFRTELFF.

The V call is TRBV10-3, the J call TRBJ1-1; D possibly corresponds to TRBD1 (5 bases). This CDR3 comprises 16 residues. Germline loops: CDR1 ENHRY, CDR2 SYGVKD. Trimming removed 6 bases from V and 4 bases from J, with 21 bases in between. The CDR3 DNA follows: TGTGCCATCAGCTCACCATCGGGGGTGAGGGGCACTGAAGCTTTCTTT. Its protein is CAISSPSGVRGTEAFF.

The CDR3 reads CSARVGESYNEQFF. DNA for the CDR3: TGCAGTGCTAGAGTGGGAGAATCCTACAATGAGCAGTTCTTC. The gene calls are TRBV20-1 and TRBJ2-1; D is possibly TRBD2 (5 bases). V lost 1 base to trimming and J lost 1 base, with 8 bases between them. There are 14 residues in the CDR3. Germline assignment: CDR1 DFQATT and CDR2 SNEGSKA (reference sequence).

The V gene is TRBV7-9, the J gene TRBJ1-1; 10 bases map to TRBD1. This CDR3 contains 13 residues. J was trimmed by 10 bases and V by 4 bases; bases with no gene match: 6. Germline V gives CDR1 SEHNR, CDR2 FQNEAQ (reference sequence). The DNA for the CDR3 is TGTGCCAGCAGCTCGGGACAGGGGATCGGAGCTTTCTTT. Translating gives CASSSGQGIGAFF. The full variable domain, its missing parts supplied by reference TRBV7-9 and TRBJ1-1, is DTGVSQNPRHKITKRGQNVTFRCDPISEHNRLYWYRQTLGQGPEFLTYFQNEAQLEKSRLLSDRFSAERPKGSFSTLEIQRTEQGDSAMYLCASSSGQGIGAFFGQGTRLTVV.

The sample holds a few counts of this clonotype. The chain combines TRBV7-3 with TRBJ2-1; 8 bases align to TRBD2. Germline CDR1 is SGHTA and CDR2 is FQGTGA. After removal of 2 bases from V and 5 bases from J, the junction contained 5 bases not matched to a gene. The CDR3 totals 15 residues. CDR3 nucleotide sequence: TGTGCCAGCAGCTTAGGCGGGGGGTCAAACAATGAGCAGTTCTTC. It codes for CASSLGGGSNNEQFF.